Below, 5 T cell receptor beta chains from the same sample are listed, as sequenced in a study of cytomegalovirus exposure and HLA in healthy donors. The PCR employed 60 Vbeta primers together with 13 Jbeta primers. This table comes from immunoSEQ multiplex PCR, and its TCRdb copy is limited to in-frame clones, with some not included. In the table there are 150,000 to 250,000 clones, roughly four fifths of which are singletons. The sequencing input was PBMCs. The receptors originated from a woman aged 50 to 60 in good health and CMV-seropositive.

The V call is TRBV7-2, the J call TRBJ2-3; 15 bases agree with TRBD2. The trim removed 4 bases at V and 2 bases at J, leaving 4 bases unmatched. The germline V gene has CDR1 SGHTA and CDR2 FQGNSA. The CDR3 totals 17 residues. The chain's CDR3 is CASSSWTSGGATDTQYF. The CDR3, as DNA: TGTGCCAGCAGCTCGTGGACTAGCGGGGGGGCCACAGATACGCAGTATTTT.

The chain has TRBV27 and TRBJ2-7, with 7 bases fitting TRBD2. The CDR3 sequence is 13 residues long. V gave up 8 bases and J gave up 2 bases; unmatched junction bases: 6. Germline assignment: CDR1 MNHEY and CDR2 SMNVEV (reference sequence). DNA of the CDR3: TGTGCCAGCGGGCTTGGACTAGCCTACGAGCAGTACTTC. Encoded protein: CASGLGLAYEQYF.

The V call is TRBV18, the J call TRBJ2-3, with 15 bases fitting TRBD2. CDR3 length: 17 residues. CDR1 KGHSH and CDR2 LQKENI come from the germline V gene. The junction had 6 bases not matched to a gene; V was cut back by 0 bases and J by 8 bases. CDR3 residues: CASSPPPGLAGGGTQYF. DNA for the CDR3: TGTGCCAGCTCACCACCTCCGGGACTAGCGGGGGGAGGTACGCAGTATTTT.

The chain couples TRBV28 to TRBJ2-7; TRBD2 agrees at 7 bases. Losses at the gene ends were 6 bases for V and 5 bases for J; bases not matched to a gene: 10. The CDR3 sequence is 14 residues long. CDR1 is MDHEN and CDR2 is SYDVKM in the germline V gene. The CDR3 here is CASSPRAGVNEQYF. Written as DNA, the CDR3 is TGTGCCAGCAGCCCCCGGGCGGGAGTGAACGAGCAGTACTTC.

About this clone itself: Other nucleotide sequences from this sample produce the same CDR3. This chain connects TRBV6-5 to TRBJ1-2, with unresolved D. Trimming left V 6 bases short and J 4 bases short, with 18 bases between. CDR3 length: 15 amino acids. Germline CDR1 and CDR2: MNHEY and SVGAGI. This CDR3 is CASSSRLGDPYGYTF. The CDR3 DNA sequence: TGTGCCAGCAGCTCCAGGCTGGGTGATCCCTATGGCTACACCTTC.